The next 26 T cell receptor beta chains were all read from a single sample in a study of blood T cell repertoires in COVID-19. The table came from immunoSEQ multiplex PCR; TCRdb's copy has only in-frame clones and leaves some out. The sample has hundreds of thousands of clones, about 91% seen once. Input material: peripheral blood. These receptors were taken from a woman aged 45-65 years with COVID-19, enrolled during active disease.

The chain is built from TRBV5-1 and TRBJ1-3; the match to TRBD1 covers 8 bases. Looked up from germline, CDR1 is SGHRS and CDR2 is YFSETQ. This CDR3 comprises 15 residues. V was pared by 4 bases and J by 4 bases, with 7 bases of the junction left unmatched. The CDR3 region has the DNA TGCGCCAGCAGCATAGCAGGGGGCACCGGAAACACCATATATTTT. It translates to CASSIAGGTGNTIYF.

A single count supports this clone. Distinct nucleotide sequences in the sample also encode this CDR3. The DNA for the CDR3 is TGTGCCAGCAGTTTGATTGGACGGGGCTATGGCTACACCTTC. As protein: CASSLIGRGYGYTF. V gene TRBV28 combines with J gene TRBJ1-2; no clear D. The CDR3 has 14 amino acids. Per the germline V gene, CDR1 is MDHEN and CDR2 is SYDVKM. The V and J ends lost 3 bases and 4 bases respectively, with 12 bases between them.

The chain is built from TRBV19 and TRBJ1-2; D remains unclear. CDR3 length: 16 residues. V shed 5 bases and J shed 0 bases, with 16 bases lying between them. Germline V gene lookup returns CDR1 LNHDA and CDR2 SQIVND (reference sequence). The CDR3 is CASSDTGRAANYGYTF. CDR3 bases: TGTGCCAGTAGTGATACGGGAAGGGCAGCTAACTATGGCTACACCTTC.

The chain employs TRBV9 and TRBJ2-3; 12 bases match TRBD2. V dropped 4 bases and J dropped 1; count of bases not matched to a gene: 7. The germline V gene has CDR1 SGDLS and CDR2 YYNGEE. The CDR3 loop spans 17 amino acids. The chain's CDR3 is CASSPSRTSGGTDTQYF. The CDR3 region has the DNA TGTGCCAGCAGCCCAAGCAGGACTAGCGGGGGCACAGATACGCAGTATTTT.

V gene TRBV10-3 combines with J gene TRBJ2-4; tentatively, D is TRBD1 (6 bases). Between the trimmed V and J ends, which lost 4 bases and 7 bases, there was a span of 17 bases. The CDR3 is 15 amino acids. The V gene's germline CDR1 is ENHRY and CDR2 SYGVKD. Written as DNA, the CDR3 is TGTGCCATCAGTGTTTCGGGTGGCAGGGGTAACATTCAGTACTTC. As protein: CAISVSGGRGNIQYF.

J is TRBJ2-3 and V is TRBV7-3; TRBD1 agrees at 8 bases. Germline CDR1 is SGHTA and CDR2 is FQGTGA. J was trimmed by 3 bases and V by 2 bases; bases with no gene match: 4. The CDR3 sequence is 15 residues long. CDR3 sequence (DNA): TGTGCCAGCAGCTTACAGGGGGCGAGGACAGATACGCAGTATTTT. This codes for CASSLQGARTDTQYF.

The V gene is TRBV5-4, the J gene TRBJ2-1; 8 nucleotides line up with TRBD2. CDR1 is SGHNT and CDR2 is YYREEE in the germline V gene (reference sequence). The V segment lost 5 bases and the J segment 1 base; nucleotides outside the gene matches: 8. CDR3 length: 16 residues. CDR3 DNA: TGTGCCAGCAGAGGGGAGCGGGGGATGTCCTACAATGAGCAGTTCTTC. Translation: CASRGERGMSYNEQFF.

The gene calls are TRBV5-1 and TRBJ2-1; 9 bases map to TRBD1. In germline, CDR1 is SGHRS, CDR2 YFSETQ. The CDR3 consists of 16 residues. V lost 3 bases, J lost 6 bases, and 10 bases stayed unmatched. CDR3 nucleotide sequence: TGCGCCAGCAGCTCCTTGGGGGACAGGGTCGGCAATGAGCAGTTCTTC. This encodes CASSSLGDRVGNEQFF. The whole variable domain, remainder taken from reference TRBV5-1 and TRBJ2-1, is KAGVTQTPRYLIKTRGQQVTLSCSPISGHRSVSWYQQTPGQGLQFLFEYFSETQRNKGNFPGRFSGRQFSNSRSEMNVSTLELGDSALYLCASSSLGDRVGNEQFFGPGTRLTVL.

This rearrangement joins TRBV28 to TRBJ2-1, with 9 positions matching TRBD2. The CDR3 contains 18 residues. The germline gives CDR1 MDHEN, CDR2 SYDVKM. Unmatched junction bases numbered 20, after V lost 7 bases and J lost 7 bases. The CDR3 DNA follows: TGTGCCAGCACCATTGGGGGGCGAGGCGGGACTAGCCTAAATGAGCAGTTCTTC. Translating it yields CASTIGGRGGTSLNEQFF.

The DNA of the CDR3 is TGTGCCAGCAGTTCACAGGGGATGCCTAATGAAAAACTGTTTTTT. Protein sequence: CASSSQGMPNEKLFF. The chain links TRBV6-5 to TRBJ1-4, with 7 nucleotides matching TRBD1. Germline V gene sequence: CDR1 MNHEY, CDR2 SVGAGI. CDR3 length equals 15 residues. V lost 4 bases, J lost 3 bases, and 5 bases stayed unmatched.

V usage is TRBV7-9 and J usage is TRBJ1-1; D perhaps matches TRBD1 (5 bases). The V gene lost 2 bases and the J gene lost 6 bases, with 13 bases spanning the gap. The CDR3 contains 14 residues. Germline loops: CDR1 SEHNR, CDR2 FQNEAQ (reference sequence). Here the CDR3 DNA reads TGTGCCAGCAGCTTATCACCAGGGTCTCCTGAAGCTTTCTTT. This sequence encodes CASSLSPGSPEAFF. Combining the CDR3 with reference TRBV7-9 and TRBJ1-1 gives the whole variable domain DTGVSQNPRHKITKRGQNVTFRCDPISEHNRLYWYRQTLGQGPEFLTYFQNEAQLEKSRLLSDRFSAERPKGSFSTLEIQRTEQGDSAMYLCASSLSPGSPEAFFGQGTRLTVV.

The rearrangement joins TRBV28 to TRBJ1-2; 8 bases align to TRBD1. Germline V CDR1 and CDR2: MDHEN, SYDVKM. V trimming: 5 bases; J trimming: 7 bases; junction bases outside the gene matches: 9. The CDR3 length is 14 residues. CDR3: CASSPTDRELGYTF. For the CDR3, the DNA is TGTGCCAGCAGTCCCACGGACAGGGAACTTGGCTACACCTTC.

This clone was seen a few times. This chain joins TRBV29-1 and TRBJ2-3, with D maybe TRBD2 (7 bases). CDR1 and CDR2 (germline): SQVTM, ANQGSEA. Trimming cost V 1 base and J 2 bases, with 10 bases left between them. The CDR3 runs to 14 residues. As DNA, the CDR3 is TGCAGCGTTGAAGCGGGGGGCACCACAGATACGCAGTATTTT. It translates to CSVEAGGTTDTQYF.

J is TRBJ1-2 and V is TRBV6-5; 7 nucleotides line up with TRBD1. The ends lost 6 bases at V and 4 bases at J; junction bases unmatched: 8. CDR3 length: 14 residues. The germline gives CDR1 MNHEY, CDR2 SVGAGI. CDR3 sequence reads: CASRTGNSFYGYTF. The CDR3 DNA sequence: TGTGCCAGCAGGACAGGGAACTCATTCTATGGCTACACCTTC.

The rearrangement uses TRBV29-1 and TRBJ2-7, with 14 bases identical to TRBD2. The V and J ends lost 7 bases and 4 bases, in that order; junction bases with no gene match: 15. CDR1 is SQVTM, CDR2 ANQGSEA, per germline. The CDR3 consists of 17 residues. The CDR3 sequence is CSATRGLAGGPWYEQYF. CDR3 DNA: TGCAGCGCCACCCGTGGACTAGCGGGGGGTCCTTGGTACGAGCAGTACTTC.

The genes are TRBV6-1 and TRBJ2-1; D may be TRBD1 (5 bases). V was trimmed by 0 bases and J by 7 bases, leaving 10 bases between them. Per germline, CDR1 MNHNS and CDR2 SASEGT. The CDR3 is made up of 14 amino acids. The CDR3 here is CASSEANQGNEQFF. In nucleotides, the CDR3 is TGTGCCAGCAGTGAAGCGAATCAGGGAAATGAGCAGTTCTTC.

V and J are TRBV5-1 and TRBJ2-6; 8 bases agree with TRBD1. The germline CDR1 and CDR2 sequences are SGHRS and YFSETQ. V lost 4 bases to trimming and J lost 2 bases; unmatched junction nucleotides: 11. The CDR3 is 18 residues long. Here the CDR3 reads CASSRYDQGAPGANVLTF. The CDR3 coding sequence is TGCGCCAGCAGCCGGTATGATCAGGGGGCGCCTGGGGCCAACGTCCTGACTTTC.

CDR3 nucleotides: TGTGCCAGCAGTTACTCGTGGGGGGATAATTCACCCCTCCACTTT. It translates to CASSYSWGDNSPLHF. V is TRBV6-5 and J is TRBJ1-6; D is possibly TRBD1 (5 bases). Germline loops: CDR1 MNHEY, CDR2 SVGAGI. This CDR3 contains 15 residues. Trimming took off 0 bases at V and 5 bases at J, with 8 bases between the two ends.

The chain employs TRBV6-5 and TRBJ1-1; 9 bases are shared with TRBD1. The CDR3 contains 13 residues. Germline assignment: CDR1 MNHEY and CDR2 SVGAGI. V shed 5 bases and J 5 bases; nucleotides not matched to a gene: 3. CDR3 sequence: CASSTDRGTEAFF. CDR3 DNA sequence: TGTGCCAGCAGTACGGACAGGGGAACTGAAGCTTTCTTT.

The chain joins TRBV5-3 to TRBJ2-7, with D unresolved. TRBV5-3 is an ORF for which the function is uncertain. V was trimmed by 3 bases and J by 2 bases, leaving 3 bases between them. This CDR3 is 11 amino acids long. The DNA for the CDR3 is TGTGCCAGAAGCTCCACCTACGAGCAGTACTTC. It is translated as CARSSTYEQYF.

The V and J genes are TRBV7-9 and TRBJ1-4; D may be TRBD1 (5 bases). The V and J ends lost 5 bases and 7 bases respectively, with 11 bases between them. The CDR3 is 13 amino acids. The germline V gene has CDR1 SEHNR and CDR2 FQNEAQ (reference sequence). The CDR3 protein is CASSVRGLEKLFF. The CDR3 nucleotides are TGTGCCAGCAGCGTTAGGGGCCTTGAAAAACTGTTTTTT.

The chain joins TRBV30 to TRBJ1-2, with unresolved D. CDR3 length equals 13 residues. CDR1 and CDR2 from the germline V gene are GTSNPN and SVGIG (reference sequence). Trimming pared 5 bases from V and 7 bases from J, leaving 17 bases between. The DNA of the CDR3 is TGTGCCTGGCGCGGCCTAAACCTGGGTGGCTACACCTTC. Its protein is CAWRGLNLGGYTF.

The CDR3 coding sequence is TGTGCCAGTAGCAACCCGTCCGGGACAGGGGTACACGAGCAGTACTTC. This codes for CASSNPSGTGVHEQYF. The rearrangement joins TRBV19 to TRBJ2-7; 10 bases map to TRBD1. The CDR3 is made up of 16 amino acids. V gave up 6 bases and J gave up 5 bases; unmatched junction bases: 13. Germline CDR1 is LNHDA and CDR2 is SQIVND (reference sequence). Combining the CDR3 with reference TRBV19 and TRBJ2-7 gives the whole variable domain DGGITQSPKYLFRKEGQNVTLSCEQNLNHDAMYWYRQDPGQGLRLIYYSQIVNDFQKGDIAEGYSVSREKKESFPLTVTSAQKNPTAFYLCASSNPSGTGVHEQYFGPGTRLTVT.

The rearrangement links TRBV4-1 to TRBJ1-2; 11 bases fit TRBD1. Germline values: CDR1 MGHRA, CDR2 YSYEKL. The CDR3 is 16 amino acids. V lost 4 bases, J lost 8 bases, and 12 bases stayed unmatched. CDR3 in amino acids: CASSPGTGGRMEGYTF. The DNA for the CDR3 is TGCGCCAGCAGCCCCGGGACAGGGGGTCGGATGGAGGGCTACACCTTC.

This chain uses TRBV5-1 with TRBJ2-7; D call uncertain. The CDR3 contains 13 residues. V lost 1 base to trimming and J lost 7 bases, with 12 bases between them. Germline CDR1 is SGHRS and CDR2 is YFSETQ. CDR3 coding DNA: TGCGCCAGCAGCTTGATCGGGTCTCGGGAGCAGTACTTC. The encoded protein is CASSLIGSREQYF.

CDR3 sequence reads: CASSILTGFEAFF. The CDR3, as DNA: TGTGCCAGTAGTATCTTGACAGGTTTTGAAGCTTTCTTT. This chain links TRBV19 with TRBJ1-1; D is possibly TRBD1 (6 bases). Germline-derived CDR1 and CDR2 are LNHDA and SQIVND (reference sequence). Trimming shortened V by 3 bases and J by 7 bases, and 12 bases separated the two germline ends. The CDR3 has 13 residues.